This T cell receptor beta chain comes out of a study of blood T cell repertoires in COVID-19. At the level of the study: Acute and convalescent COVID-19 samples came from the United States, Italy and Spain. T cells, B-cell-depleted T cells, or PBMCs supplied cDNA or gDNA.

Here immunoSEQ multiplex PCR was the method, and the copy in TCRdb shows in-frame clones only, minus some. The table has roughly 100,000 clones, roughly 80% seen once. Germline V lookup: CDR1 MNHNS, CDR2 SASEGT. The ends lost 4 bases at V and 5 bases at J; junction bases unmatched: 9. The CDR3 contains 16 residues. The chain joins TRBV6-1 to TRBJ1-1; 11 bases are shared with TRBD1. The sequenced sample consisted of peripheral blood. This clonotype originated in a man aged 55-75 years with acute or convalescent COVID-19. CDR3 region: CASSGRDRGYETEAFF. DNA of the CDR3: TGTGCCAGCAGTGGAAGGGACAGGGGGTACGAGACTGAAGCTTTCTTT.